This T cell receptor (beta chain) is drawn from a study of OX40 agonist ivuxolimab in advanced cancers. As for the study in general: Patients achieving partial responses numbered three: one hepatocellular carcinoma case and two cutaneous melanoma cases.

Germline V CDR1 and CDR2: LNHDA, SQIVND (reference sequence). This CDR3 comprises 14 residues. Germline trimming cut 6 bases from V and 3 bases from J; bases unmatched to any gene: 8. Data came from immunoSEQ multiplex PCR; TCRdb stores just in-frame clones and leaves some out. The repertoire consists of 60,000 to 75,000 clones, with around 81% occurring once and the leading ten covering 0.9% to 1.1%. The chain has TRBV19 and TRBJ2-7; 7 bases are a match to TRBD1. This specimen was CD4+ or CD8+ T cells sorted from blood, taken in a trial of the OX40 agonist ivuxolimab. The receptor was derived from an adult with an advanced solid tumor such as melanoma, head and neck, liver or kidney cancer. CDR3 protein: CASRDTDRHYEQYF. The CDR3 nucleotides read TGTGCCAGTAGAGATACGGACAGGCACTACGAGCAGTACTTC.